Below are 28 T cell receptor beta chains sequenced from a single sample in a study of T cells in tuberculosis. Data came from immunoSEQ multiplex PCR; TCRdb stores just in-frame clones and leaves some out. The data contain 37,000 or so clones, 85% to 95% of them singletons. Specimen: PBMCs. These TCRs come from a donor aged 5-35 years with latent tuberculosis or without tuberculosis infection. Some clones in this sample may be carry-over from other donors' samples.

This clone was seen once. The V call is TRBV4-3, the J call TRBJ1-3; D ambiguous. V gave up 3 bases and J gave up 1 base, with 13 bases separating them. This CDR3 has 16 residues. The germline CDR1 and CDR2 sequences are LGHNA and YSLEER. CDR3 sequence: CASSHLGLMSGNTIYF. As DNA, the CDR3 is TGCGCCAGCAGCCACCTCGGACTGATGTCTGGAAACACCATATATTTT.

This chain connects TRBV19 to TRBJ2-5, with 7 bases fitting TRBD2. CDR1 and CDR2 from the germline V gene are LNHDA and SQIVND (reference sequence). CDR3 size: 14 residues. With V trimmed by 3 bases and J by 1 base, 2 bases remained unmatched. The CDR3 nucleotides are TGTGCCAGTAGTATTGGCGGGGGCCAAGAGACCCAGTACTTC. Protein product: CASSIGGGQETQYF.

This rearrangement joins TRBV4-3 to TRBJ1-5; D ambiguous. In germline, CDR1 is LGHNA, CDR2 YSLEER. The CDR3 has 16 amino acids. V shed 0 bases and J shed 0 bases, with 9 bases lying between them. CDR3 loop: CASSQDATVSNQPQHF. CDR3 in DNA: TGCGCCAGCAGCCAAGATGCCACAGTTAGCAATCAGCCCCAGCATTTT.

V is TRBV2 and J is TRBJ1-2; D uncertain. The CDR3 is 13 amino acids. Trimming stripped 2 bases from V and 4 bases from J, with 8 bases between. From germline, CDR1 is SNHLY and CDR2 FYNNEI. CDR3 nucleotide sequence: TGTGCCAGCAGTGAACGGGGAAGCTATGGCTACACCTTC. This codes for CASSERGSYGYTF.

The gene calls are TRBV27 and TRBJ2-7; possible D gene TRBD2, 5 bases. Germline V gene data show CDR1 as MNHEY and CDR2 as SMNVEV (reference sequence). The CDR3 loop spans 14 amino acids. V lost 5 bases and J 0 bases, leaving 11 bases between the germline ends. The DNA of the CDR3 is TGTGCCAGCAGTCGAGAGGGAAGCTCCTACGAGCAGTACTTC. Its protein is CASSREGSSYEQYF.

This sequence joins TRBV7-9 and TRBJ2-7; 7 nucleotides line up with TRBD1. Germline lookup yields CDR1 SEHNR and CDR2 FQNEAQ (reference sequence). This CDR3 region has 15 residues. Trimming took 5 bases from V and 3 from J; bases not matched to a gene: 10. The CDR3 loop reads CASSRDSGVDYEQYF. The CDR3 nucleotides read TGTGCCAGCAGCCGGGACAGTGGGGTTGACTACGAGCAGTACTTC.

This chain joins TRBV21-1 and TRBJ1-5; TRBD1, the table's D call, lacks a check against the DNA. TRBV21-1 corresponds to a pseudogene. This CDR3 has 15 residues. The CDR3 sequence: CASRDRGGSNQPQHF. In nucleotides, the CDR3 is TGTGCCAGCAGGGACAGGGGAGGGAGCAATCAGCCCCAGCATTTT.

J is TRBJ2-7 and V is TRBV12-5; D possibly corresponds to TRBD2 (6 bases). V was cut by 6 bases and J by 1 base, with 10 bases left in between. CDR3 length: 13 residues. CDR1 LGHNT and CDR2 FRNRAP come from the germline V gene. CDR3 region: CASGAGLSYEQYF. CDR3 in DNA: TGTGCTAGTGGGGCGGGACTTTCCTACGAGCAGTACTTC. Drawing the rest from reference TRBV12-5 and TRBJ2-7, the complete variable domain is DARVTQTPRHKVTEMGQEVTMRCQPILGHNTVFWYRQTMMQGLELLAYFRNRAPLDDSGMPKDRFSAEMPDATLATLKIQPSEPRDSAVYFCASGAGLSYEQYFGPGTRLTVT.

The chain has TRBV27 and TRBJ1-1; a weak D match, TRBD1 (5 bases). V was cut by 6 bases and J by 2 bases, with 13 bases left in between. Germline CDR1 and CDR2: MNHEY and SMNVEV (reference sequence). The CDR3 has 14 amino acids. In DNA form, the CDR3 reads TGTGCCAGCAGACGACAGTCCCGAAACACTGAAGCTTTCTTT. It yields the protein CASRRQSRNTEAFF.

The chain couples TRBV5-1 to TRBJ1-6; D unresolved. The CDR3 covers 18 residues. Germline V gene lookup returns CDR1 SGHRS and CDR2 YFSETQ. With 0 bases removed from V and 0 bases from J, the gap between germline ends came to 13 bases. The CDR3 region is CASSLVFTASSYNSPLHF. The CDR3 DNA follows: TGCGCCAGCAGCTTGGTCTTTACAGCCAGCTCCTATAATTCACCCCTCCACTTT.

This sequence joins TRBV6-5 and TRBJ2-1; the D is unclear. The CDR3 spans 13 residues. Trimming left V 0 bases short and J 8 bases short, with 8 bases between. Germline lookup yields CDR1 MNHEY and CDR2 SVGAGI. CDR3 protein: CASSYSEMDEQFF. CDR3 DNA: TGTGCCAGCAGTTACTCGGAGATGGATGAGCAGTTCTTC.

The chain combines TRBV27 with TRBJ2-3; weak D call: TRBD2 (5 bases). Germline CDR1 MNHEY, CDR2 SMNVEV (reference sequence). The V and J ends lost 2 bases and 3 bases respectively, with 12 bases between them. The CDR3 loop spans 15 amino acids. The CDR3 DNA sequence: TGTGCCAGCAGTTTAGCTGATCGCGGGACAGATACGCAGTATTTT. Protein sequence: CASSLADRGTDTQYF.

This rearrangement joins TRBV11-2 to TRBJ2-7; 9 bases align to TRBD1. The J segment lost 2 bases and the V segment lost 5 bases, leaving 7 bases of the junction unmatched. The length of the CDR3 is 15 residues. Germline CDR1 is SGHAT and CDR2 is FQNNGV. As DNA, the CDR3 is TGTGCCAGCAGCCCGGATCGGACAGGGGCCTACGAGCAGTACTTC. Protein sequence: CASSPDRTGAYEQYF.

This chain connects TRBV11-2 to TRBJ1-4, with TRBD1 matching over 7 bases. V dropped 3 bases and J dropped 6; count of bases not matched to a gene: 4. Per the germline V gene, CDR1 is SGHAT and CDR2 is FQNNGV. The CDR3 length is 14 residues. The CDR3 coding sequence is TGTGCCAGCAGCTTGACAGGGTGGGATGAAAAACTGTTTTTT. Its translation: CASSLTGWDEKLFF.

The V gene is TRBV6-1, the J gene TRBJ1-3; 7 bases agree with TRBD1. Germline lookup yields CDR1 MNHNS and CDR2 SASEGT. CDR3 length: 13 amino acids. Losses at the gene ends were 3 bases for V and 5 bases for J; bases not matched to a gene: 1. The CDR3 region has the DNA TGTGCCAGCAGTGAGACAGGGAGAAACACCATATATTTT. It is translated as CASSETGRNTIYF.

This sequence joins TRBV2 and TRBJ1-2; 12 bases agree with TRBD1. The junction had 2 bases not matched to a gene; V was cut back by 6 bases and J by 6 bases. The CDR3 is made up of 13 amino acids. Per germline, CDR1 SNHLY and CDR2 FYNNEI. DNA for the CDR3: TGTGCCAGCAGAGGGACAGGGGGCGATGGCTACACCTTC. Translated: CASRGTGGDGYTF. Full variable domain (remainder filled in from reference TRBV2 and TRBJ1-2): EPEVTQTPSHQVTQMGQEVILRCVPISNHLYFYWYRQILGQKVEFLVSFYNNEISEKSEIFDDQFSVERPDGSNFTLKIRSTKLEDSAMYFCASRGTGGDGYTFGSGTRLTVV.

This clone has just one count. The J gene is TRBJ2-2, the V gene TRBV9; TRBD2 aligns across 10 bases. The CDR3 is 15 residues long. Germline loops: CDR1 SGDLS, CDR2 YYNGEE. With 5 bases clipped from V and 0 bases from J, the junction kept 1 base outside the gene matches. CDR3 nucleotide sequence: TGTGCCAGCAGGGGACTAGCGACGAACACCGGGGAGCTGTTTTTT. Its translation is CASRGLATNTGELFF.

The rearrangement links TRBV28 to TRBJ1-2, with 7 bases identical to TRBD1. The CDR3 is 11 residues long. Germline assignment: CDR1 MDHEN and CDR2 SYDVKM. The junction had 4 bases not matched to a gene; V was cut back by 8 bases and J by 7 bases. CDR3 in amino acids: CASLTGSGYTF. CDR3 in DNA: TGTGCCAGCTTGACAGGGTCTGGCTACACCTTC.

The gene calls are TRBV28 and TRBJ2-7; 9 bases are shared with TRBD1. There are 14 residues in the CDR3. Germline CDR1 reads MDHEN; CDR2 reads SYDVKM. V gave up 5 bases and J gave up 9 bases; unmatched junction bases: 11. This CDR3 reads CASSPQQGAAVQYV. CDR3 nucleotide sequence: TGTGCCAGCAGTCCCCAACAGGGGGCCGCTGTGCAGTACGTC.

The chain employs TRBV11-2 and TRBJ2-1; D might be TRBD2 (7 bases). Germline assignment: CDR1 SGHAT and CDR2 FQNNGV. V lost 5 bases and J 8 bases, leaving 10 bases between the germline ends. This CDR3 is 12 amino acids long. CDR3 sequence: CASSKGGDEQFF. The CDR3 nucleotides read TGTGCCAGCAGCAAAGGGGGGGATGAGCAGTTCTTC.

The chain couples TRBV5-6 to TRBJ2-5; 8 positions match TRBD1. This CDR3 has 15 residues. The V gene's germline CDR1 is SGHDT and CDR2 YYEEEE. V was clipped by 4 bases and J by 5 bases; unmatched bases: 10. The DNA of the CDR3 is TGTGCCAGCAGCGGACAGACAGGGGCCAGGGAGACCCAGTACTTC. Translation: CASSGQTGARETQYF.

The chain combines TRBV6-5 with TRBJ1-1, with D hard to call. The CDR3 is 11 amino acids. Per the germline V gene, CDR1 is MNHEY and CDR2 is SVGAGI. Trimming removed 8 bases from V and 4 bases from J, with 8 bases in between. The CDR3 spells CASGRSTEAFF. The CDR3 region has the DNA TGTGCCAGCGGTAGGAGCACTGAAGCTTTCTTT.

This clone occurred once. The J gene is TRBJ2-5, the V gene TRBV9; D is possibly TRBD2 (7 bases). V lost 0 bases and J lost 2, with 11 bases in between. This CDR3 comprises 15 residues. The germline V gene encodes CDR1 SGDLS and CDR2 YYNGEE. The CDR3 DNA sequence: TGTGCCAGCAGCGTAGTTGGGGGGGCTCAAGAGACCCAGTACTTC. This codes for CASSVVGGAQETQYF.

This clone is a singleton in its sample. The rearrangement uses TRBV2 and TRBJ1-6; 8 bases align to TRBD1. CDR1 and CDR2 from the germline V gene are SNHLY and FYNNEI. Trimming cost V 4 bases and J 2 bases; bases outside gene matches: 4. The CDR3 totals 16 residues. The CDR3, as DNA: TGTGCCAGCAGTGGTACAGGGGGGACCTATAATTCACCCCTCCACTTT. Residues: CASSGTGGTYNSPLHF.

The chain employs TRBV29-1 and TRBJ1-2, with D possibly matching TRBD1 (5 bases). The CDR3 is 14 amino acids. With 0 bases removed from V and 3 bases from J, the gap between germline ends came to 11 bases. CDR1 and CDR2 from the germline V gene are SQVTM and ANQGSEA. This CDR3 reads CSVEDRGRHYGYTF. Here the CDR3 DNA reads TGCAGCGTTGAAGATCGGGGGAGACACTATGGCTACACCTTC.

CDR3 protein: CASSLVGLAGRKNTGELFF. The DNA of the CDR3 is TGTGCCAGCAGCTTAGTTGGCCTAGCGGGGAGGAAGAACACCGGGGAGCTGTTTTTT. The chain couples TRBV7-2 to TRBJ2-2; TRBD2 matches at 9 bases. V lost 1 base and J lost 1; bases outside the gene matches: 10. Looked up from germline, CDR1 is SGHTA and CDR2 is FQGNSA. The CDR3 has 19 amino acids.

This clone came up once. The chain joins TRBV5-1 to TRBJ1-1; no firm D call. This CDR3 spans 15 amino acids. The germline CDR1 and CDR2 sequences are SGHRS and YFSETQ. V dropped 5 bases and J dropped 2 bases, with 16 bases sitting between them. CDR3: CASRGAYPRNTEAFF. In nucleotides, the CDR3 is TGCGCCAGCAGGGGAGCTTATCCCAGAAACACTGAAGCTTTCTTT.

This clone showed up just once. J is TRBJ2-1 and V is TRBV5-4; 7 bases align to TRBD1. Germline assignment: CDR1 SGHNT and CDR2 YYREEE (reference sequence). Unmatched junction bases numbered 4, after V lost 1 base and J lost 3 bases. This CDR3 is 15 amino acids long. The CDR3 DNA reads as TGTGCCAGCAGCTTGCGACAGGGATTCTACAATGAGCAGTTCTTC. Its translation: CASSLRQGFYNEQFF.